These 21 T cell receptor beta chains came from one sample sequenced in a study of blood T cell repertoires in COVID-19. The table came from immunoSEQ multiplex PCR; TCRdb's copy has only in-frame clones and leaves some out. The sample yields roughly 200,000 clones, about 85% seen once. Source material: peripheral blood. The receptors originated from a man aged 65 to 79 with acute or convalescent COVID-19.

This chain joins TRBV5-1 and TRBJ1-2; possibly TRBD1 for D (6 bases). The CDR3 is 15 amino acids. CDR1 SGHRS and CDR2 YFSETQ come from the germline V gene. Trimming pared 0 bases from V and 4 bases from J, leaving 13 bases between. The CDR3 protein is CASSLGGGGSYGYTF. Written as DNA, the CDR3 is TGCGCCAGCAGCTTGGGCGGGGGCGGAAGCTATGGCTACACCTTC. Full variable domain (rest looked up from reference TRBV5-1 and TRBJ1-2): KAGVTQTPRYLIKTRGQQVTLSCSPISGHRSVSWYQQTPGQGLQFLFEYFSETQRNKGNFPGRFSGRQFSNSRSEMNVSTLELGDSALYLCASSLGGGGSYGYTFGSGTRLTVV.

The chain uses TRBV9 and TRBJ2-7; TRBD2 matches at 8 bases. J was trimmed by 3 bases and V by 3 bases; bases with no gene match: 11. Looked up from germline, CDR1 is SGDLS and CDR2 is YYNGEE. The CDR3 length is 16 residues. CDR3 in amino acids: CASSATSVNGIYEQYF. The CDR3 DNA reads TGTGCCAGCAGCGCGACTAGCGTTAACGGGATCTACGAGCAGTACTTC.

The chain joins TRBV28 to TRBJ1-1, with 11 nucleotides matching TRBD1. The V gene end was trimmed by 5 bases and the J gene end by 2 bases; junction bases not matched to a gene: 1. CDR3 length equals 14 residues. Germline values: CDR1 MDHEN, CDR2 SYDVKM. CDR3 sequence: CASSGQGANTEAFF. CDR3 sequence (DNA): TGTGCCAGCAGTGGACAGGGGGCAAACACTGAAGCTTTCTTT.

V is TRBV27 and J is TRBJ1-1; possible D gene TRBD1, 6 bases. Per germline, CDR1 MNHEY and CDR2 SMNVEV (reference sequence). The V end was cut by 6 bases, the J end by 4 bases, with 18 bases between. The CDR3 extends over 15 amino acids. The CDR3 DNA sequence: TGTGCCAGCAGGCCCGGGACAACTAGGAGCACTGAAGCTTTCTTT. Protein product: CASRPGTTRSTEAFF.

The chain links TRBV5-1 to TRBJ2-3; a possible D gene is TRBD2 (6 bases). V lost 4 bases, J lost 4 bases, and 16 bases lay in between. CDR3 length: 15 residues. Germline V lookup: CDR1 SGHRS, CDR2 YFSETQ. CDR3 sequence: CASSPPGSSADTQYF. The CDR3 coding sequence is TGCGCCAGCAGCCCTCCCGGGAGCTCGGCAGATACGCAGTATTTT.

Note on this clone: The same CDR3 can be traced to other DNA sequences in this sample. The chain carries TRBV3-1 (or the pseudogene TRBV3-2) and TRBJ1-3, with 7 bases aligning to TRBD1. Trimming took 1 base from V and 0 from J; bases not matched to a gene: 3. The CDR3 covers 16 residues. Per germline, CDR1 LGHDT and CDR2 YNNKEL (reference sequence). In DNA, the CDR3 is TGTGCCAGCAGCCAAGGGGGACAGAGCTCTGGAAACACCATATATTTT. This gives the protein CASSQGGQSSGNTIYF.

This rearrangement joins TRBV7-3 to TRBJ2-3; maybe TRBD1 (6 bases). Germline-derived CDR1 and CDR2 are SGHTA and FQGTGA. The CDR3 is made up of 14 amino acids. The V and J ends lost 5 bases and 2 bases respectively, with 11 bases between them. The CDR3 region is CASSLDRYTDTQYF. In DNA, the CDR3 is TGTGCCAGCAGCCTGGACAGATACACAGATACGCAGTATTTT.

This clone was seen a handful of times. This chain uses TRBV5-4 with TRBJ2-2, with 13 bases fitting TRBD2. This CDR3 has 16 residues. V shed 5 bases, J shed 7 bases, and the junction held 8 bases outside the gene matches. Germline V gives CDR1 SGHNT, CDR2 YYREEE (reference sequence). Written as DNA, the CDR3 is TGTGCCAGCAGTTCCGGACTAGCGGGAGAGGTCGGGGAGCTGTTTTTT. Its translation: CASSSGLAGEVGELFF.

This clone was seen only a few times. The chain links TRBV10-1 to TRBJ1-5; 7 positions match TRBD1. Trimming at V came to 4 bases and at J to 5 bases, leaving 8 bases not matched to a gene. Per the germline V gene, CDR1 is WNHNN and CDR2 is SYGVQD (reference sequence). The CDR3 consists of 15 residues. This chain's CDR3 is CASSGTGGFHQPQHF. The DNA of the CDR3 is TGCGCCAGCAGTGGGACAGGAGGTTTTCATCAGCCCCAGCATTTT.

Written as DNA, the CDR3 is TGTGCCAGCAGTTACTCGTGGCTAGCGGGAGGGTACGAGCAGTACTTC. Encoded protein: CASSYSWLAGGYEQYF. The chain employs TRBV6-5 and TRBJ2-7; 12 bases align to TRBD2. Germline loops: CDR1 MNHEY, CDR2 SVGAGI. Trimming cost V 0 bases and J 4 bases; bases outside gene matches: 4. The CDR3 runs to 16 residues.

The chain has TRBV19 and TRBJ2-6; D might be TRBD2 (5 bases). This CDR3 is built from 19 residues. Germline V CDR1 and CDR2: LNHDA, SQIVND (reference sequence). The V end lost 4 bases, the J end lost 2 bases, and 21 bases lay between the germline ends. CDR3 residues: CASSTGLGATPAGANVLTF. The CDR3 nucleotides are TGTGCCAGTAGTACCGGCCTGGGAGCCACCCCAGCTGGGGCCAACGTCCTGACTTTC.

The rearrangement uses TRBV21-1 and TRBJ2-3; the listed D gene, TRBD1, was not tested against the DNA. TRBV21-1 is termed a pseudogene. The CDR3 length is 12 residues. As DNA, the CDR3 is TGTGCCAGCAGGACAGGGATGAATACGCAGTATTTT. Its translation: CASRTGMNTQYF.

The CDR3 sequence is CASSQQGVGNSPLHF. CDR3 sequence (DNA): TGTGCCAGCTCCCAACAGGGGGTCGGCAATTCACCCCTCCACTTT. The V and J genes are TRBV18 and TRBJ1-6; the match to TRBD1 covers 8 bases. Per germline, CDR1 KGHSH and CDR2 LQKENI. Trimming removed 6 bases from V and 7 bases from J; junction bases left unmatched: 8. CDR3 length equals 15 residues.

This clone has just one count. This chain connects TRBV19 to TRBJ2-5, with 8 nucleotides matching TRBD2. Germline assignment: CDR1 LNHDA and CDR2 SQIVND (reference sequence). The CDR3 loop spans 16 amino acids. The junction had 13 bases not matched to a gene; V was cut back by 5 bases and J by 5 bases. CDR3 sequence: CASSLRAAGEGETQYF. The DNA of the CDR3 is TGTGCCAGTAGTCTCAGGGCAGCGGGAGAAGGTGAGACCCAGTACTTC.

The J gene is TRBJ1-2, the V gene TRBV15, with TRBD1 identical over 7 bases. V was pared by 3 bases and J by 4 bases, with 11 bases of the junction left unmatched. The CDR3 spans 16 residues. Per germline, CDR1 LNHNV and CDR2 YYDKDF (reference sequence). For the CDR3, the DNA is TGTGCCACCAGCAGTCCCTTGGGCAGGGGGGCCTATGGCTACACCTTC. Protein sequence: CATSSPLGRGAYGYTF.

V is TRBV3-1 (or the pseudogene TRBV3-2) and J is TRBJ1-2; a weak D match, TRBD1 (5 bases). Trimming removed 0 bases at V and 5 bases at J, with 13 bases between. This CDR3 is 15 amino acids long. The V gene's germline CDR1 is LGHDT and CDR2 YNNKEL (reference sequence). The CDR3 bases are TGTGCCAGCAGCCAAGATCTGTCCAGGGCGTATGGCTACACCTTC. As protein: CASSQDLSRAYGYTF.

The chain is built from TRBV29-1 and TRBJ2-5; D remains ambiguous. From germline, CDR1 is SQVTM and CDR2 ANQGSEA. The V end was cut by 4 bases, the J end by 4 bases, with 4 bases between. The CDR3 runs 10 residues. The CDR3 DNA is TGCAGCGTTGTATTAGAGACCCAGTACTTC. Amino acids: CSVVLETQYF.

The V and J genes are TRBV5-1 and TRBJ1-1, with D unclear. Germline V gene data show CDR1 as SGHRS and CDR2 as YFSETQ. Trimming left V 0 bases short and J 6 bases short, with 9 bases between. The CDR3 runs to 13 residues. The CDR3, as DNA: TGCGCCAGCAGCTTGGCCAGGCCCTCTGAAGCTTTCTTT. It is translated as CASSLARPSEAFF.

The chain employs TRBV9 and TRBJ2-1; a possible D gene is TRBD2 (6 bases). CDR1 SGDLS and CDR2 YYNGEE come from the germline V gene. Trimming removed 5 bases from V and 0 bases from J, with 9 bases in between. The CDR3 is 14 residues long. The CDR3 nucleotides read TGTGCCAGCAGTAGCGGCGTCTCCTACAATGAGCAGTTCTTC. Translated: CASSSGVSYNEQFF.

The count of this clone is one. J is TRBJ2-3 and V is TRBV12-3 or TRBV12-4; no clear D gene. V lost 5 bases, J lost 5 bases, and 5 bases lay in between. This CDR3 has 11 amino acids. The CDR3 sequence: CASSEVDTQYF. The CDR3, as DNA: TGTGCCAGCAGTGAGGTAGATACGCAGTATTTT.

CDR3 region: CAISGQTGLEAFF. The CDR3 bases are TGTGCCATCAGTGGGCAGACAGGACTTGAAGCTTTCTTT. The V and J genes are TRBV10-3 and TRBJ1-1; D is possibly TRBD1 (6 bases). The CDR3 covers 13 residues. V lost 4 bases, J lost 7 bases, and 13 bases lay in between. Germline loops: CDR1 ENHRY, CDR2 SYGVKD.